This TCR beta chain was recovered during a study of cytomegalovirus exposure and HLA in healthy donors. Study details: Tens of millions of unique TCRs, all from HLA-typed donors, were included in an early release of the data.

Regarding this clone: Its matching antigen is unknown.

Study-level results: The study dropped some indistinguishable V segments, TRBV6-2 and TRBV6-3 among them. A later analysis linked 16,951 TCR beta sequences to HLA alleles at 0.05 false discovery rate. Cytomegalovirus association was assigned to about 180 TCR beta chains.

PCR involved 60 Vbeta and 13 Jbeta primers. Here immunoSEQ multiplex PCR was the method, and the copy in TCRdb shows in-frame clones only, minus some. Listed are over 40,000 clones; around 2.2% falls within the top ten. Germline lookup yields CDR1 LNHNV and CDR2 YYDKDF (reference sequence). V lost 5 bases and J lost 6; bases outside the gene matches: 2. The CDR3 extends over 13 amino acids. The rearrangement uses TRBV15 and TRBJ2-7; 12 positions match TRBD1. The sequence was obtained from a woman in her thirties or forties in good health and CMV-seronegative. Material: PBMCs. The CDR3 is CATSRDRGREQYF. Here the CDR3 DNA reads TGTGCCACCAGCCGGGACAGGGGGCGCGAGCAGTACTTC.